This is a list of T cell receptor beta chains from one sample in a study of OX40 agonist ivuxolimab in advanced cancers. Assay used: immunoSEQ multiplex PCR; TCRdb lists only in-frame clones, some missing. The sample has tens of thousands of clones, 70% to 90% seen once. The sequencing here drew on CD4+ or CD8+ T cells sorted from blood, taken in a trial of the OX40 agonist ivuxolimab. The origin of the receptors is an adult with an advanced solid tumor such as melanoma, head and neck, liver or kidney cancer. Each CDR3 is given with its conserved first and last residue. Fields, in order: J gene, D gene, V gene, clone size, CDR3 DNA, CDR3 protein. A D gene is named only where the DNA matches it firmly. Expanded clones are given a class, and other clones once, few, many or no size at all.

>TRBJ2-1|.|TRBV25-1|.
TGTGCCAGCAGCCCGAGGGGGGGGTCCTACAATGAGCAGTTCTTC
CASSPRGGSYNEQFF
>TRBJ2-5|.|TRBV6-1|once
TGTGCCAGCAGTCAGACAGACCAAGAGACCCAGTACTTC
CASSQTDQETQYF
>TRBJ2-5|.|TRBV9|.
TGTGCCAGCAGCGTAGACGAGACCCAGTACTTC
CASSVDETQYF
>TRBJ2-5|TRBD2|TRBV2|.
TGTGCCAGCAGTGAGGGCCGGGCGGGAGGGTTCAGTGAGACCCAGTACTTC
CASSEGRAGGFSETQYF
>TRBJ1-6|.|TRBV5-4|.
TGTGCCAGCAGCTCGGGACCGGGACCTGGAAGGCTAGCGTCGCCCCTCCACTTT
CASSSGPGPGRLASPLHF
>TRBJ2-5|TRBD2|TRBV27|.
TGTGCCAGCAGTTCAGGACTAGCGGGAGGGCCCCAGTACTTC
CASSSGLAGGPQYF
>TRBJ1-1|.|TRBV30|.
TGTGCCTGGAGTGTACGGCGGGGATCGTTGGGCACTGAAGCTTTCTTT
CAWSVRRGSLGTEAFF
>TRBJ2-1|TRBD2|TRBV10-3|.
TGTGCCATCACAACCGGGACTAGCGCTTACAATGAGCAGTTCTTC
CAITTGTSAYNEQFF
>TRBJ2-7|.|TRBV5-4|.
TGTGCCAGCAGCTTAGGGACCACAAAAATCCTCTACGAGCAGTACTTC
CASSLGTTKILYEQYF
>TRBJ1-1|.|TRBV30|.
TGTGCCTGGAGCCCGGGGAACACTGAAGCTTTCTTT
CAWSPGNTEAFF
>TRBJ2-1|.|TRBV9|.
TGTGCCAGCAGCGTCACCTTTAGCTCCTACAATGAGCAGTTCTTC
CASSVTFSSYNEQFF
>TRBJ1-1|.|TRBV19|.
TGTGCCAGTAGTATAAGAAAAGGGTTCGACACTGAAGCTTTCTTT
CASSIRKGFDTEAFF
>TRBJ2-1|TRBD2|TRBV28|once
TGTGCCAGCAGTTCAGCGGGAGGTAAGAATGAGCAGTTCTTC
CASSSAGGKNEQFF
>TRBJ2-2|.|TRBV19|.
TGTGCCAGTAGTATTGAGGGATACTCCGGGGAGCTGTTTTTT
CASSIEGYSGELFF
>TRBJ1-5|TRBD1|TRBV7-9|.
TGTGCCAGCAGCCGCAGGGACAGGGGCCTTTGCAATCAGCCCCAGCATTTT
CASSRRDRGLCNQPQHF
>TRBJ2-7|.|TRBV4-1|.
TGCGCCAGCAGCCAAGATTGGGGCGAGCAGTACTTC
CASSQDWGEQYF
>TRBJ2-5|.|TRBV11-2|.
TGTGCCAGCAGCTCGACCGAGTCGTTTTCCAAAGAGACCCAGTACTTC
CASSSTESFSKETQYF
>TRBJ2-5|.|TRBV14|few
TGTGCCAGCAGCCGAACTAGTTTTGGAGAGACCCAGTACTTC
CASSRTSFGETQYF
>TRBJ2-4|.|TRBV7-2|.
TGTGCCAGCAGCTACCTCGTGGGGGCCTTAGCCAAAAACATTCAGTACTTC
CASSYLVGALAKNIQYF
>TRBJ1-5|TRBD1|TRBV27|once
TGTGCCAGCAGTTTGACAGGGTGGGTTGACAATCAGCCCCAGCATTTT
CASSLTGWVDNQPQHF
>TRBJ2-2|TRBD1|TRBV6-1|once
TGTGCCAGCAGGACAGGGTTATCGAACACCGGGGAGCTGTTTTTT
CASRTGLSNTGELFF
>TRBJ2-3|TRBD1|TRBV12-5|few
TGTGCTAGTGGTTTGGCACCGACAGGGACAATCACAGATACGCAGTATTTT
CASGLAPTGTITDTQYF
>TRBJ2-7|TRBD1|TRBV5-1|few
TGCGCCAGCAGCTTGGAGGGACAGGGAACGGACGAGCAGTACTTC
CASSLEGQGTDEQYF
>TRBJ2-2|TRBD1|TRBV5-1|.
TGCGCCAGCAGCTTACAGGGGGCTGAAGGTACCGGGGAGCTGTTTTTT
CASSLQGAEGTGELFF
>TRBJ2-7|.|TRBV6-6|.
TGTGCCAGCAGTTACAACAAGGCGGCCTACGAGCAGTACTTC
CASSYNKAAYEQYF
>TRBJ1-2|TRBD1|TRBV7-6|.
TGTGCCAGCAGCACCCGGGACAGGGTTGTCTTCACCTTC
CASSTRDRVVFTF
>TRBJ2-1|TRBD1|TRBV9|.
TGTGCCAGCAGCCGACAGGGCTCCTACAATGAGCAGTTCTTC
CASSRQGSYNEQFF
>TRBJ2-2|.|TRBV7-8|.
TGTGCCAGCAGCTTAGGTTGGAGCGGGGAGCTGTTTTTT
CASSLGWSGELFF
>TRBJ1-2|TRBD1|TRBV5-6|.
TGTGCCAGCAGCCCGGATGGACAGGGGGCTTGGGGCTACACCTTC
CASSPDGQGAWGYTF
>TRBJ2-2|.|TRBV25-1|.
TGTGCCAGCACCTCAGGGAACAGGTCCTATGTCACCGGGGAGCTGTTTTTT
CASTSGNRSYVTGELFF
>TRBJ1-2|.|TRBV5-1|.
TGCGCCAGCGCAGGACTCTATGGCTACACCTTC
CASAGLYGYTF
>TRBJ1-2|.|TRBV28|.
TGTGCCAGCACCCGGGGGGGGGACCATGGCTACACCTTC
CASTRGGDHGYTF
>TRBJ2-7|.|TRBV5-1|.
TGCGCCAGCAGCCGGGACCTAGACTACGAGCAGTACTTC
CASSRDLDYEQYF
>TRBJ2-7|.|TRBV5-1|.
TGCGCCAGCAGCTTGGAGCCAGGAGCCTCCTACGAGCAGTACTTC
CASSLEPGASYEQYF
>TRBJ2-7|.|TRBV5-1|once
TGCGCCAGCAGCTTGGGAGGGATCTCCTACGAGCAGTACTTC
CASSLGGISYEQYF
>TRBJ2-3|.|TRBV21-1|.
TGTGCCAGCAGCTTTGGACAGGATTTCACAGATACGCAGTATTTT
CASSFGQDFTDTQYF
>TRBJ1-4|.|TRBV29-1|.
TGCAGCGTTTACAGGGATGGGGAAAAACTGTTTTTT
CSVYRDGEKLFF
>TRBJ2-1|TRBD2|TRBV19|.
TGTGCCAGTAGTGACCCTACTAGCGGGAGTTATTTGTTCTTC
CASSDPTSGSYLFF
>TRBJ1-1|.|TRBV5-8|.
TGTGCCAGCAGCTTGGATTTTGGGAGGGGCCTGAACACTGAAGCTTTCTTT
CASSLDFGRGLNTEAFF
>TRBJ1-2|TRBD1|TRBV9|.
TGTGCCAGCGGGAAAAGGGACAGGGGACGTGATGGCTACACCTTC
CASGKRDRGRDGYTF
>TRBJ2-1|.|TRBV12-5|.
TGTGCTAGTGGTTTGGTTCTGGTGGAGGGCAATGAGCAGTTCTTC
CASGLVLVEGNEQFF
>TRBJ2-1|TRBD2|TRBV6-1|.
TGTGCCAGCAGAGGACTAGCTTATCCCTACAATGAGCAGTTCTTC
CASRGLAYPYNEQFF
>TRBJ2-1|.|TRBV27|.
TGTGCCAGCAGATATAACCCAGGGGATCGGAATGAGCAGTTCTTC
CASRYNPGDRNEQFF
>TRBJ2-6|.|TRBV6-1|.
TGTGCCAGTCATCCAACGAACCCTGGGGCCAACGTCCTGACTTTC
CASHPTNPGANVLTF
>TRBJ1-2|.|TRBV7-8|.
TGTGCCAGCAGCTTACAGAGCTCCTATGGCTACACCTTC
CASSLQSSYGYTF